This passage covers 4 T cell receptor beta chains from one sample sequenced in a study of T cell responses to AZD1222 COVID-19 vaccine (dated by TCRdb to 2020 to 2023). According to the study, the label for this sample's time point signals: about 28 days (+/-7) after the second vaccine dose. Library preparation was by the immunoSEQ multiplex PCR assay. TCRdb limited this immuneACCESS table to in-frame rearrangements with V and J called. A share of clones is missing; checked studies link under half to unresolved V genes, and the rest is unexplained. Recorded for this sample are tens of thousands of clones; 80% to 95% of them occurred a single time. 3.1% of the sample is taken by the ten largest. The input for sequencing was peripheral blood, taken 28 days after the second AZD1222 dose. These receptors originate from an adult who received the AZD1222 COVID-19 vaccine.

The rearrangement links TRBV7-2 to TRBJ2-3; D gene ambiguous. This CDR3 contains 12 residues. V dropped 4 bases and J dropped 2 bases, with 4 bases sitting between them. Germline lookup yields CDR1 SGHTA and CDR2 FQGNSA. The CDR3 sequence is CASSSYTDTQYF. CDR3 DNA: TGTGCCAGCAGCTCTTACACAGATACGCAGTATTTT.

This clone appeared a single time. CDR3 bases: TGCGCCAGCAGCGCATCGGGCAGGGACACTGAAGCTTTCTTT. Translated, it gives CASSASGRDTEAFF. The chain combines TRBV5-1 with TRBJ1-1, with D perhaps TRBD1 (5 bases). CDR3 size: 14 residues. The ends were cut back, 4 bases at V and 3 bases at J, with 13 bases in the middle. Germline lookup yields CDR1 SGHRS and CDR2 YFSETQ.

This rearrangement joins TRBV2 to TRBJ1-2, with D possibly matching TRBD1 (6 bases). Germline CDR1 SNHLY, CDR2 FYNNEI. V was cut by 3 bases and J by 4 bases, with 12 bases left in between. The CDR3 spans 14 residues. DNA for the CDR3: TGTGCCAGCAGTGAGGCAGGGGATGGCTATGGCTACACCTTC. Its protein product is CASSEAGDGYGYTF.

This chain joins TRBV18 and TRBJ1-2, with D possibly TRBD1 on 5 matching bases. The CDR3 is 15 amino acids. The germline V gene has CDR1 KGHSH and CDR2 LQKENI. V was pared by 0 bases and J by 4 bases, with 12 bases between. CDR3: CASSPPGGRSYGYTF. The CDR3 DNA sequence: TGTGCCAGCTCACCACCTGGGGGACGGAGCTATGGCTACACCTTC.